Listed below are T cell receptor beta chains from one sample, sequenced in a study of somatic mutations in cytotoxic T cells in rheumatoid arthritis. Here immunoSEQ multiplex PCR was the method, and the copy in TCRdb shows in-frame clones only, minus some. The sample gives 15,000 or so clones, 60% to 85% of which show up once; about 12% is in the top ten. Material for sequencing was CD8+ T cells sorted from blood. The receptors derive from an adult with rheumatoid arthritis. Both conserved end residues are part of each CDR3. D genes are given only for firm matches. Some rows mark clone size as missing; the rest say once, few, many or name a class of expanded clone.

j_call	v_call	clone_size	d_call	cdr3_aa	cdr3_nt
TRBJ2-2	TRBV7-8	.	.	CASSPPGGYGTGELFF	TGTGCCAGCAGCCCACCTGGGGGTTACGGGACCGGGGAGCTGTTTTTT
TRBJ2-7	TRBV7-2	.	TRBD1	CASSSRPGTGLGKEGEQYF	TGTGCCAGCAGCTCGCGTCCCGGGACAGGGTTAGGGAAAGAAGGCGAGCAGTACTTC
TRBJ2-1	TRBV19	once	TRBD2	CASSRNVGGGFYNEQFF	TGTGCCAGTAGTAGGAATGTTGGGGGAGGGTTCTACAATGAGCAGTTCTTC
TRBJ2-2	TRBV19	.	.	CASSMGVNTGELFF	TGTGCCAGTAGTATGGGAGTTAACACCGGGGAGCTGTTTTTT
TRBJ2-1	TRBV7-9	.	.	CASSLPHFRGSYNEQFF	TGTGCCAGCAGCCTTCCCCACTTCAGGGGATCCTACAATGAGCAGTTCTTC
TRBJ2-1	TRBV27	.	TRBD2	CASSLSGGSSYNEQFF	TGTGCCAGCAGTTTATCGGGGGGGAGCTCCTACAATGAGCAGTTCTTC
TRBJ2-3	TRBV9	.	TRBD2	CASSETGGPGTDTQYF	TGTGCCAGCAGTGAAACGGGGGGGCCTGGCACAGATACGCAGTATTTT
TRBJ1-5	TRBV6-1	.	.	CASSEIGIRAGWPQHF	TGTGCCAGCAGTGAGATCGGCATCCGGGCCGGCTGGCCCCAGCATTTT
TRBJ2-1	TRBV27	.	TRBD2	CASSSSWSGGIYNEQFF	TGTGCCAGCAGTTCGTCGTGGAGCGGGGGTATATACAATGAGCAGTTCTTC
TRBJ2-1	TRBV27	.	.	CASSSQGGRRGNEQFF	TGTGCCAGCAGTTCCCAAGGGGGCAGGAGGGGCAATGAGCAGTTCTTC
TRBJ1-4	TRBV7-9	.	.	CASSFPGATNEKLFF	TGTGCCAGCAGCTTCCCAGGGGCAACTAATGAAAAACTGTTTTTT
TRBJ2-2	TRBV5-5	.	.	CASSLSVHTGELFF	TGTGCCAGCAGCCTCAGTGTCCACACCGGGGAGCTGTTTTTT